The T cell receptor (beta chain) described here comes from a study of regulatory T cells in long-lasting Graves disease. This clonotype turned up a few times. V was clipped by 3 bases and J by 5 bases, with 10 bases between them. Germline CDR1 and CDR2: MNHEY and SMNVEV (reference sequence). The CDR3 consists of 13 residues. HTBI primers from iRepertoire and Arm-PCR of CDR3 regions yielded the TCR beta libraries. TCRdb called the multiplex PCR reads again in MiXCR, with one record for every CDR3 protein. This table has under 450,000 distinct CDR3 sequences, roughly 23% appearing once. Documented time point: persistent/refractory GD, antithyroid drugs over 5 years with positive TRAb. The TCR library was made from RNA that had been extracted from PBMCs in TRIzol.

The chain carries TRBV27 and TRBJ1-2; D is unclear. This receptor was taken from a woman aged 35 to 49 with Graves disease. The starting material was peripheral blood mononuclear cells (PBMCs), obtained when the disease was refractory, from a patient treated with antithyroid drugs. The CDR3 spells CASSLVAGYGYTF. CDR3 in DNA: TGTGCCAGCAGTTTGGTGGCCGGGTATGGCTACACCTTC.